The 31 T cell receptor beta chains below all came from one sample that was sequenced in a study of T cells in Graves' hyperthyroidism and ophthalmopathy. RNA transcripts were the template for amplifying TCR beta CDR3 regions. A set of HTBI primers served as the primers for a first-round RT-PCR of the TCR CDR3. One entry per CDR3 protein results from TCRdb running MiXCR on the multiplex PCR reads. This sample carries over 550,000 distinct CDR3 sequences, around 17% of them seen once, and the ten largest clones take more than 15%. Sequenced: blood. The receptors stem from a woman younger than 30 with Graves' hyperthyroidism.

This sequence joins TRBV28 and TRBJ2-1; 8 bases match TRBD2. The CDR3 runs 13 residues. With V trimmed by 11 bases and J by 7 bases, 10 bases remained unmatched. Per germline, CDR1 MDHEN and CDR2 SYDVKM. CDR3 residues: CAGGLAGRNEQFF. The CDR3 region has the DNA TGTGCCGGCGGTCTAGCGGGTAGGAATGAGCAGTTCTTC.

This clonotype was detected ten times or more. The genes are TRBV7-9 and TRBJ2-7; D tentatively fits TRBD1 or TRBD2 (5 bases each). Germline V gene sequence: CDR1 SEHNR, CDR2 FQNEAQ (reference sequence). The length of the CDR3 is 14 residues. The V end was cut by 1 base, the J end by 2 bases, with 9 bases between. CDR3 in amino acids: CASSLEWDAYEQYF. CDR3 nucleotides: TGTGCCAGCAGCTTAGAGTGGGACGCCTACGAGCAGTACTTC.

In its sample, this clonotype was seen many times. The CDR3 loop reads CASSTRIRGDTEAFF. As DNA, the CDR3 is TGCGCCAGCAGCACCCGGATTAGAGGGGACACTGAAGCTTTCTTT. J is TRBJ1-1 and V is TRBV5-1, with D perhaps matching TRBD1 (5 bases). V was clipped by 4 bases and J by 3 bases, with 16 bases between them. The CDR3 has 15 residues. In germline, CDR1 is SGHRS, CDR2 YFSETQ.

CDR3 protein: CASSGGHMNTEAFF. Here the CDR3 DNA reads TGCGCCAGCAGCGGGGGACATATGAACACTGAAGCTTTCTTT. V usage is TRBV5-1 and J usage is TRBJ1-1, with D perhaps matching TRBD1 (6 bases). The V gene's germline CDR1 is SGHRS and CDR2 YFSETQ. CDR3 length equals 14 residues. V lost 4 bases and J lost 0, with 10 bases in between. Complete variable domain (other parts from reference TRBV5-1 and TRBJ1-1): KAGVTQTPRYLIKTRGQQVTLSCSPISGHRSVSWYQQTPGQGLQFLFEYFSETQRNKGNFPGRFSGRQFSNSRSEMNVSTLELGDSALYLCASSGGHMNTEAFFGQGTRLTVV.

The rearrangement links TRBV25-1 to TRBJ1-1; 9 bases line up with TRBD1. V shed 6 bases, J shed 8 bases, and the junction held 7 bases outside the gene matches. Per germline, CDR1 MGHDK and CDR2 SYGVNS. The CDR3 has 13 residues. The CDR3 bases are TGTGCCAGCAGGGACAGGGGAGGTTCGGAAGCTTTCTTT. Its protein is CASRDRGGSEAFF. The full variable domain, its missing parts supplied by reference TRBV25-1 and TRBJ1-1, is EADIYQTPRYLVIGTGKKITLECSQTMGHDKMYWYQQDPGMELHLIHYSYGVNSTEKGDLSSESTVSRIRTEHFPLTLESARPSHTSQYLCASRDRGGSEAFFGQGTRLTVV.

As for this clonotype: Its ends do not fully match the called genes, so a read error is possible. The chain links TRBV19 to TRBJ2-5; TRBD2 is a possible D gene (6 bases). CDR1 is LNHDA and CDR2 is SQIVND in the germline V gene (reference sequence). The CDR3 runs 15 residues. In DNA, the CDR3 is TGTGCCAGTAGCCTGGGGTTGGCGCATCGGGAGACCAAGTACTTC. This gives the protein CASSLGLAHRETKYF.

A note on this clonotype: A read error may be the cause here, since a much bigger clone is one base away. The genes are TRBV2 and TRBJ1-2; no clear D gene. The germline CDR1 and CDR2 sequences are SNHLY and FYNNEI. Between the trimmed V and J ends, which lost 5 bases and 5 bases, there was a span of 12 bases. The CDR3 consists of 13 residues. CDR3 region: CASSTEEKYGYTF. For the CDR3, the DNA is TGTGCCAGCAGTACAGAGGAGAAATATGGCTACACCTTC.

This chain links TRBV28 with TRBJ2-7; D gene unclear. The CDR3 runs to 16 residues. In germline, CDR1 is MDHEN, CDR2 SYDVKM. The V end lost 5 bases, the J end lost 0 bases, and 17 bases lay between the germline ends. CDR3 region: CASSHGRLQSSYEQYF. The CDR3 region has the DNA TGTGCCAGCAGTCACGGACGGCTGCAGAGCTCCTACGAGCAGTACTTC.

This clonotype has a count of ten or more. This rearrangement joins TRBV28 to TRBJ2-7; tentatively, D is TRBD1 or TRBD2 (6 bases each). This CDR3 contains 15 residues. Germline V gene sequence: CDR1 MDHEN, CDR2 SYDVKM. With 7 bases removed from V and 0 bases from J, the gap between germline ends came to 16 bases. As DNA, the CDR3 is TGTGCCAGCAACGTACCGGGGGCCAGCTCCTACGAGCAGTACTTC. Residues: CASNVPGASSYEQYF.

This clonotype was observed a few times. The V gene is TRBV10-2, the J gene TRBJ2-3; TRBD1 is a possible D gene (6 bases). The germline CDR1 and CDR2 sequences are WSHSY and SAAADI. This CDR3 region has 17 residues. V lost 6 bases, J lost 2 bases, and 21 bases lay in between. This CDR3 is CASRRKPGQISTDTQYF. CDR3 nucleotides: TGCGCCAGCAGAAGAAAACCGGGACAAATATCCACAGATACGCAGTATTTT.

This chain joins TRBV6-2 or TRBV6-3 and TRBJ2-5; 8 nucleotides agree with TRBD1. This CDR3 has 18 residues. The V segment lost 6 bases and the J segment 2 bases; nucleotides outside the gene matches: 17. Germline CDR1 and CDR2: MNHEY and SVGEGT. The DNA of the CDR3 is TGTGCCAGCAGGGAAAAACCTTGGACAGGGAGAGGTCAAGAGACCCAGTACTTC. Its translation is CASREKPWTGRGQETQYF.

The chain employs TRBV6-4 and TRBJ2-1; 7 nucleotides align to TRBD2. Germline loops: CDR1 MRHNA, CDR2 SNTAGT. With V trimmed by 2 bases and J by 8 bases, 9 bases remained unmatched. There are 15 residues in the CDR3. DNA of the CDR3: TGTGCCAGCAGTGACCGGGCGGGAGTGACGGATGAGCAGTTCTTC. It translates to CASSDRAGVTDEQFF.

At least ten counts were recorded for this clonotype. The CDR3 reads CASSYQDSEAFF. CDR3 nucleotides: TGTGCCAGCAGTTACCAGGACAGTGAAGCTTTCTTT. The chain joins TRBV6-1 to TRBJ1-1, with D possibly TRBD1 on 6 matching bases. V shed 5 bases and J shed 7 bases, with 11 bases lying between them. This CDR3 is built from 12 residues. CDR1 is MNHNS, CDR2 SASEGT, per germline.

In this sample, this clonotype turned up many times. The chain recombines TRBV6-1 with TRBJ2-1; tentative D call: TRBD2 (5 bases). The V gene's germline CDR1 is MNHNS and CDR2 SASEGT. V was shortened by 4 bases and J by 1 base, with 11 bases between the two germline ends. The CDR3 is 15 amino acids. This CDR3 reads CASSASAGSYNEQFF. In DNA form, the CDR3 reads TGTGCCAGCAGTGCCAGTGCGGGTTCCTACAATGAGCAGTTCTTC.

The table lists this clonotype with many counts. The junction departs from germline at one end; a sequencing error may be responsible. V is TRBV5-1 and J is TRBJ2-5, with D tentatively TRBD2 (5 bases). This CDR3 is 13 amino acids long. CDR1 is SGHRS and CDR2 is YFSETQ in the germline V gene. The CDR3 coding sequence is TGTGCCAGCAGTTTATCGGGACAAGAGACCCAGTACTTC. It specifies CASSLSGQETQYF.

There are a few counts of this clonotype. The chain joins TRBV5-1 to TRBJ2-7, with a possible D match to TRBD1 (5 bases). This CDR3 has 16 amino acids. Trimming removed 0 bases from V and 2 bases from J, with 15 bases in between. The germline V gene encodes CDR1 SGHRS and CDR2 YFSETQ. The chain's CDR3 is CASSLGPLLTAYEQYF. The CDR3 DNA reads TGCGCCAGCAGCTTGGGACCCCTTCTGACAGCCTACGAGCAGTACTTC. The variable domain in full, completed from reference TRBV5-1 and TRBJ2-7, reads KAGVTQTPRYLIKTRGQQVTLSCSPISGHRSVSWYQQTPGQGLQFLFEYFSETQRNKGNFPGRFSGRQFSNSRSEMNVSTLELGDSALYLCASSLGPLLTAYEQYFGPGTRLTVT.

The chain has TRBV4-1 and TRBJ2-7; D may match TRBD1 or TRBD2 (5 bases each). Germline CDR1 MGHRA, CDR2 YSYEKL. The CDR3 is 15 residues long. Trimming took off 4 bases at V and 6 bases at J, with 19 bases between the two ends. The CDR3 here is CASSLPGASSSEQYF. In DNA form, the CDR3 reads TGCGCCAGCAGCCTCCCCGGGGCTAGCTCAAGCGAGCAGTACTTC.

This chain connects TRBV20-1 to TRBJ1-6; D not certain. Germline V gene sequence: CDR1 DFQATT, CDR2 SNEGSKA (reference sequence). V lost 4 bases and J lost 7, with 11 bases in between. The CDR3 is 13 residues long. The CDR3 DNA reads TGCAGTGCTAACCACCAAGTAAATTCACCCCTCCACTTT. Residues: CSANHQVNSPLHF.

This clonotype was counted at least ten times. J is TRBJ2-2 and V is TRBV6-2 or TRBV6-3; possibly TRBD1 for D (6 bases). Looked up from germline, CDR1 is MNHEY and CDR2 is SVGEGT. The V and J ends lost 2 bases and 8 bases respectively, with 21 bases between them. The CDR3 covers 17 residues. CDR3 DNA sequence: TGTGCCAGCAGTTACCTAGGACAGTTCGTTTCTTTGGGGGAGCTGTTTTTT. Its translation: CASSYLGQFVSLGELFF.

This clonotype occurred many times. The rearrangement joins TRBV12-3 or TRBV12-4 to TRBJ1-3; TRBD1 might be the D (5 bases). This CDR3 region has 14 residues. With 5 bases removed from V and 0 bases from J, the gap between germline ends came to 8 bases. The CDR3 sequence is CASSPDISGNTIYF. CDR3 in DNA: TGTGCCAGCAGTCCGGACATCTCTGGAAACACCATATATTTT.

The J gene is TRBJ2-7, the V gene TRBV7-2, with 9 nucleotides matching TRBD1. Trimming took 6 bases from V and 6 from J; bases not matched to a gene: 12. CDR1 is SGHTA and CDR2 is FQGNSA in the germline V gene. The CDR3 has 15 amino acids. CDR3 residues: CASSKEQGAFGEQYF. For the CDR3, the DNA is TGTGCCAGCAGTAAAGAACAGGGGGCATTCGGCGAGCAGTACTTC.

Many counts were recorded for this clonotype. This chain uses TRBV20-1 with TRBJ2-3; TRBD2 matches 15 bases. J was trimmed by 8 bases and V by 6 bases; bases with no gene match: 6. Germline assignment: CDR1 DFQATT and CDR2 SNEGSKA (reference sequence). CDR3 length: 14 amino acids. The CDR3 DNA follows: TGCAGTGCGATCCCGGGACTAGCGGGAGGTACGCAGTATTTT. Protein sequence: CSAIPGLAGGTQYF.

This clonotype was counted ten times or more. The chain carries TRBV7-9 and TRBJ1-4; 9 bases line up with TRBD1. J was trimmed by 10 bases and V by 5 bases; bases with no gene match: 5. The CDR3 has 13 amino acids. The germline V gene encodes CDR1 SEHNR and CDR2 FQNEAQ (reference sequence). The CDR3 region has the DNA TGTGCCAGCAGCGCAGGACAGGGGATAAAACTGTTTTTT. The encoded protein is CASSAGQGIKLFF.

The chain is built from TRBV28 and TRBJ1-6, with a possible D match to TRBD1 (5 bases). Germline V gene sequence: CDR1 MDHEN, CDR2 SYDVKM. This CDR3 has 14 amino acids. V was shortened by 2 bases and J by 9 bases, with 11 bases between the two germline ends. CDR3 residues: CASSLPGMSSPLHF. The CDR3 nucleotides are TGTGCCAGCAGTTTACCAGGGATGAGTTCACCCCTCCACTTT. The variable domain in full, with the rest retrieved from reference TRBV28 and TRBJ1-6, is DVKVTQSSRYLVKRTGEKVFLECVQDMDHENMFWYRQDPGLGLRLIYFSYDVKMKEKGDIPEGYSVSREKKERFSLILESASTNQTSMYLCASSLPGMSSPLHFGNGTRLTVT.

This clonotype was seen at least ten times. The chain recombines TRBV6-1 with TRBJ2-5; tentatively, D is TRBD1 or TRBD2 (5 bases each). The CDR3 sequence is 14 residues long. The germline CDR1 and CDR2 sequences are MNHNS and SASEGT. V was clipped by 8 bases and J by 2 bases, with 15 bases between them. CDR3: CASSPGPLQETQYF. The CDR3 DNA is TGTGCCAGCTCCCCGGGACCGCTACAAGAGACCCAGTACTTC.

This clonotype was seen ten or more times. This chain uses TRBV7-8 with TRBJ2-3, with a possible D match to TRBD2 (6 bases). V shed 1 base and J shed 8 bases, with 19 bases lying between them. Germline CDR1 is SGHVS and CDR2 is FQNEAQ. The CDR3 loop spans 16 amino acids. This CDR3 is CASSLDSRDSRGTQYF. CDR3 DNA: TGTGCCAGCAGCTTAGACTCCCGGGACTCAAGGGGTACGCAGTATTTT.

This chain joins TRBV29-1 and TRBJ2-7, with 7 bases fitting TRBD2. Germline V gene data show CDR1 as SQVTM and CDR2 as ANQGSEA. The CDR3 is made up of 12 amino acids. The CDR3 region has the DNA TGCGGCGCTGGACTAGTCTCCTACGAGCAGTACTTC. Protein: CGAGLVSYEQYF.

This clonotype was picked up many times. The V call is TRBV2, the J call TRBJ2-7; a weak D match, TRBD1 (5 bases). CDR3 length: 14 amino acids. The germline V and J ends were trimmed by 5 bases and 0 bases, with 11 bases remaining between them. Germline lookup yields CDR1 SNHLY and CDR2 FYNNEI. The CDR3 DNA reads TGTGCCAGCAGTCACCCAGACAGCTCCTACGAGCAGTACTTC. It is translated as CASSHPDSSYEQYF.

The chain has TRBV29-1 and TRBJ2-1; 9 bases match TRBD1. Looked up from germline, CDR1 is SQVTM and CDR2 is ANQGSEA. The CDR3 spans 15 residues. J lost 6 bases, V lost 7 bases, and 13 bases had no gene match. CDR3 DNA sequence: TGCAGCGCTGTCGCCCACAGGGGGCAAGGCAATGAGCAGTTCTTC. Amino acids: CSAVAHRGQGNEQFF.

This clonotype was detected only a few times. The V and J genes are TRBV2 and TRBJ2-4, with TRBD2 matching over 7 bases. CDR1 is SNHLY, CDR2 FYNNEI, per germline. Losses at the gene ends were 5 bases for V and 4 bases for J; bases not matched to a gene: 5. The CDR3 consists of 14 residues. The CDR3 sequence is CASSPRTSKNIQYF. The DNA for the CDR3 is TGTGCCAGCAGTCCACGGACTAGTAAAAACATTCAGTACTTC.

The chain joins TRBV6-1 to TRBJ2-3; TRBD2 matches 8 bases. V shed 10 bases and J 5 bases; nucleotides not matched to a gene: 8. Germline V gene lookup returns CDR1 MNHNS and CDR2 SASEGT. The CDR3 has 13 amino acids. This CDR3 is CATSGGARDTQYF. The CDR3 DNA sequence: TGTGCCACCTCGGGGGGGGCACGAGATACGCAGTATTTT.